One and the same sample provided the 24 T cell receptor beta chains below, sequenced in a study of blood T cell repertoires in COVID-19. Generated by immunoSEQ multiplex PCR, the TCRdb table keeps only in-frame clones and is missing some. The sample yields some 73,000 clones, about nine tenths seen once. The sample was peripheral blood. The receptors derive from a human donor in a cohort sampled during active COVID-19.

The chain recombines TRBV9 with TRBJ2-3, with D perhaps TRBD2 (6 bases). With 0 bases removed from V and 2 bases from J, the gap between germline ends came to 7 bases. Per germline, CDR1 SGDLS and CDR2 YYNGEE. This CDR3 comprises 14 residues. CDR3 nucleotides: TGTGCCAGCAGCGTAGGGGGGGACACAGATACGCAGTATTTT. Residues: CASSVGGDTDTQYF. Drawing the rest from reference TRBV9 and TRBJ2-3, the complete variable domain is DSGVTQTPKHLITATGQRVTLRCSPRSGDLSVYWYQQSLDQGLQFLIQYYNGEERAKGNILERFSAQQFPDLHSELNLSSLELGDSALYFCASSVGGDTDTQYFGPGTRLTVL.

The CDR3 sequence: CASSELRGGVGNTQYF. The DNA of the CDR3 is TGTGCCAGCAGTGAGCTCCGGGGGGGCGTGGGAAATACGCAGTATTTT. V usage is TRBV25-1 and J usage is TRBJ2-3; 8 bases align to TRBD2. With V trimmed by 3 bases and J by 7 bases, 12 bases remained unmatched. CDR1 is MGHDK and CDR2 is SYGVNS in the germline V gene. This CDR3 contains 16 residues.

This sequence joins TRBV5-4 and TRBJ1-1, with 8 bases identical to TRBD1. The CDR3 loop spans 16 amino acids. The V gene's germline CDR1 is SGHNT and CDR2 YYREEE (reference sequence). V lost 0 bases and J lost 1; bases outside the gene matches: 5. The CDR3, as DNA: TGTGCCAGCAGCTTGGGACAGGGGAGTGGGAACACTGAAGCTTTCTTT. It is translated as CASSLGQGSGNTEAFF.

The chain employs TRBV4-1 and TRBJ2-1; TRBD1 matches at 9 bases. The germline CDR1 and CDR2 sequences are MGHRA and YSYEKL. V lost 3 bases and J lost 7; bases outside the gene matches: 10. CDR3 length: 16 residues. The CDR3 DNA is TGCGCCAGCAGCCACCCGAGCGGGACAGGGAGTAATGAGCAGTTCTTC. It is translated as CASSHPSGTGSNEQFF.

This CDR3 is CASSLQGWGTEAFF. CDR3 nucleotide sequence: TGTGCCAGCAGTCTCCAGGGGTGGGGAACTGAAGCTTTCTTT. The chain carries TRBV7-2 and TRBJ1-1; tentatively, D is TRBD1 (6 bases). Trimming shortened V by 6 bases and J by 5 bases, and 16 bases separated the two germline ends. Germline lookup yields CDR1 SGHTA and CDR2 FQGNSA. This CDR3 contains 14 residues.

This chain uses TRBV6-6 with TRBJ2-3; TRBD2 agrees at 13 bases. J gave up 0 bases and V 6 bases, and 15 bases lay outside the gene matches. The CDR3 consists of 20 residues. Germline-derived CDR1 and CDR2 are MNHNY and SVGAGI (reference sequence). CDR3 in amino acids: CASSRGLAGAVITSTDTQYF. DNA for the CDR3: TGTGCCAGCAGCCGTGGACTAGCGGGGGCCGTAATCACTAGCACAGATACGCAGTATTTT.

This chain connects TRBV5-1 to TRBJ1-6; the D gene is possibly TRBD1 (5 bases). CDR3 size: 16 residues. The V gene lost 2 bases and the J gene lost 2 bases, with 11 bases spanning the gap. Germline V CDR1 and CDR2: SGHRS, YFSETQ. CDR3 nucleotide sequence: TGCGCCAGCAGCTTCGGGGGGAACACCTATAATTCACCCCTCCACTTT. Translated, it gives CASSFGGNTYNSPLHF.

Worth noting for this clone: This sample also contains other DNA sequences that code for the same CDR3. The chain uses TRBV7-8 and TRBJ1-5, with 8 bases lining up with TRBD1. Trimming took 6 bases from V and 5 from J; bases not matched to a gene: 3. The germline V gene has CDR1 SGHVS and CDR2 FQNEAQ. The CDR3 totals 13 residues. CDR3 loop: CASSLQGDQPQHF. The CDR3, as DNA: TGTGCCAGCAGTCTACAGGGGGATCAGCCCCAGCATTTT.

This clone was counted only a few times. The V gene is TRBV6-1, the J gene TRBJ1-2, with TRBD1 matching 10 bases. The CDR3 is 16 amino acids. V was pared by 4 bases and J by 3 bases, with 8 bases of the junction left unmatched. The germline gives CDR1 MNHNS, CDR2 SASEGT. The CDR3: CASSGDRGPLDYGYTF. The CDR3 coding sequence is TGTGCCAGCAGTGGGGACAGGGGTCCTCTAGACTATGGCTACACCTTC.

This clone was counted once. The chain recombines TRBV27 with TRBJ2-3; D is undetermined. Trimming shortened V by 5 bases and J by 0 bases, and 18 bases separated the two germline ends. CDR3 length: 17 amino acids. The germline gives CDR1 MNHEY, CDR2 SMNVEV (reference sequence). The CDR3 loop is CASSNPNMGYSTDTQYF. CDR3 sequence (DNA): TGTGCCAGCAGTAACCCGAACATGGGCTATAGCACAGATACGCAGTATTTT.

The chain combines TRBV5-1 with TRBJ2-2; D possibly corresponds to TRBD2 (5 bases). V dropped 0 bases and J dropped 6 bases, with 9 bases sitting between them. Looked up from germline, CDR1 is SGHRS and CDR2 is YFSETQ. CDR3 size: 14 residues. CDR3 sequence reads: CASSLEGGAGELFF. CDR3 in DNA: TGCGCCAGCAGCTTGGAAGGAGGAGCCGGGGAGCTGTTTTTT.

The chain recombines TRBV29-1 with TRBJ2-7; D is possibly TRBD1 (6 bases). Germline lookup yields CDR1 SQVTM and CDR2 ANQGSEA. The CDR3 covers 12 residues. The V end lost 8 bases, the J end lost 7 bases, and 18 bases lay between the germline ends. The CDR3 nucleotides are TGCAGCTGGGGCCAGGGGCCTGGGGAGCAGTACTTC. Its translation: CSWGQGPGEQYF.

This clone has just a few counts. The rearrangement links TRBV3-1 (or the pseudogene TRBV3-2) to TRBJ1-5; D may be TRBD1 (6 bases). The V gene's germline CDR1 is LGHDT and CDR2 YNNKEL (reference sequence). Trimming removed 2 bases at V and 7 bases at J, with 9 bases between. The CDR3 is made up of 13 amino acids. The DNA of the CDR3 is TGTGCCAGCAGCCAATTACAGGGACAGCCCCAGCATTTT. The encoded protein is CASSQLQGQPQHF.

The genes are TRBV28 and TRBJ1-2; tentatively, D is TRBD1 (6 bases). From germline, CDR1 is MDHEN and CDR2 SYDVKM. The CDR3 runs 13 residues. V lost 11 bases and J lost 8, with 21 bases in between. Here the CDR3 reads CAGAGGREGGYTF. DNA for the CDR3: TGTGCCGGCGCGGGGGGCAGGGAAGGAGGCTACACCTTC.

This clone was seen a handful of times. The CDR3 nucleotides read TGCGCCAGCACTAGGACAGGGTTACAAGAGACCCAGTACTTC. Translation gives CASTRTGLQETQYF. V gene TRBV10-2 combines with J gene TRBJ2-5; 8 nucleotides align to TRBD1. The germline V gene has CDR1 WSHSY and CDR2 SAAADI. The CDR3 runs 14 residues. Trimming cost V 7 bases and J 2 bases; bases outside gene matches: 6.

The V and J genes are TRBV2 and TRBJ2-5; 13 bases agree with TRBD2. The CDR3 spans 17 residues. The germline V gene encodes CDR1 SNHLY and CDR2 FYNNEI. The ends lost 4 bases at V and 0 bases at J; junction bases unmatched: 5. CDR3 coding DNA: TGTGCCAGCAGTGCCCGACTAGCGGGGGGCTACCAAGAGACCCAGTACTTC. It is translated as CASSARLAGGYQETQYF.

This clone has more than one count but fewer than ten. V and J are TRBV6-5 and TRBJ2-7, with TRBD2 identical over 7 bases. Germline loops: CDR1 MNHEY, CDR2 SVGAGI. There are 14 residues in the CDR3. Trimming took 8 bases from V and 3 from J; bases not matched to a gene: 10. The chain's CDR3 is CASSSGGGDYEQYF. CDR3 bases: TGTGCCAGCTCATCCGGGGGAGGGGACTACGAGCAGTACTTC.

This rearrangement joins TRBV5-1 to TRBJ1-4, with a weak D call TRBD1 (5 bases). Per the germline V gene, CDR1 is SGHRS and CDR2 is YFSETQ. V lost 4 bases to trimming and J lost 2 bases, with 15 bases between them. The CDR3 has 16 residues. The CDR3 protein is CASSIGAGGTNEKLFF. Here the CDR3 DNA reads TGCGCCAGCAGCATAGGAGCGGGGGGGACTAATGAAAAACTGTTTTTT. The full variable domain, in which reference TRBV5-1 and TRBJ1-4 provide the parts outside the CDR3, is KAGVTQTPRYLIKTRGQQVTLSCSPISGHRSVSWYQQTPGQGLQFLFEYFSETQRNKGNFPGRFSGRQFSNSRSEMNVSTLELGDSALYLCASSIGAGGTNEKLFFGSGTQLSVL.

A single count supports this clone. In nucleotides, the CDR3 is TGCGCCAGCAGTGCAAGCGGCCAAGAGACCCAGTACTTC. This codes for CASSASGQETQYF. The chain joins TRBV10-1 to TRBJ2-5; tentatively, D is TRBD2 (5 bases). CDR1 is WNHNN, CDR2 SYGVQD, per germline (reference sequence). CDR3 length: 13 amino acids. Trimming shortened V by 4 bases and J by 1 base, and 7 bases separated the two germline ends.

The V call is TRBV28, the J call TRBJ1-1, with a weak D call TRBD1 (6 bases). The V end lost 3 bases, the J end lost 4 bases, and 15 bases lay between the germline ends. This CDR3 is 15 amino acids long. CDR1 and CDR2 from the germline V gene are MDHEN and SYDVKM. The DNA of the CDR3 is TGTGCCAGCAGTTTCCGAGGGGGGGTGGGCACTGAAGCTTTCTTT. Protein: CASSFRGGVGTEAFF.

V gene TRBV7-9 combines with J gene TRBJ1-4, with no clear D. The germline gives CDR1 SEHNR, CDR2 FQNEAQ (reference sequence). V lost 6 bases, J lost 8 bases, and 16 bases lay in between. The CDR3 runs 14 residues. DNA for the CDR3: TGTGCCAGCAGATCGTCGGAGTTTTTGGAAAAACTGTTTTTT. Its translation is CASRSSEFLEKLFF.

The V and J genes are TRBV4-3 and TRBJ2-1, with D possibly being TRBD1 (6 bases). The CDR3 loop spans 17 amino acids. From germline, CDR1 is LGHNA and CDR2 YSLEER. V was shortened by 0 bases and J by 0 bases, with 12 bases between the two germline ends. The CDR3 nucleotides are TGCGCCAGCAGCCAAGATGTCACAGGGAGCTCCTACAATGAGCAGTTCTTC. Translating it yields CASSQDVTGSSYNEQFF.

The V and J genes are TRBV6-5 and TRBJ2-2, with 7 bases identical to TRBD1. Germline loops: CDR1 MNHEY, CDR2 SVGAGI. This CDR3 comprises 14 residues. V lost 10 bases to trimming and J lost 6 bases; unmatched junction nucleotides: 11. CDR3 region: CAIRGSGISGELFF. The CDR3, as DNA: TGTGCCATCAGGGGGTCCGGGATATCCGGGGAGCTGTTTTTT.

This clone was observed a single time. The chain has TRBV4-3 and TRBJ1-2; 9 nucleotides align to TRBD1. Germline V gene data show CDR1 as LGHNA and CDR2 as YSLEER. The CDR3 is 15 amino acids. V shed 4 bases, J shed 3 bases, and the junction held 6 bases outside the gene matches. CDR3 bases: TGCGCCAGCAGCCGAGAAACAGGGGGCGACTATGGCTACACCTTC. Encoded protein: CASSRETGGDYGYTF.